This T cell receptor beta chain was captured by sequencing in a study of cytomegalovirus exposure and HLA in healthy donors. Whole-study findings and limits: Clonal expansion, a later analysis showed, was greater in HLA-associated TCR beta chains than in equally common others. The study labeled 180 or so TCR beta chains cytomegalovirus-associated.

The PCR made use of 60 Vbeta and 13 Jbeta primers. Profiled with immunoSEQ multiplex PCR; TCRdb holds only in-frame clones, not every one. The table includes fewer than 90,000 clones, more than 80% detected once. As for the donors, each was a healthy bone marrow donor. Notes on this clone: Its specificity is unknown.

The CDR3 has 15 amino acids. V gave up 2 bases and J gave up 3 bases, with 14 bases separating them. Germline loops: CDR1 MNHEY, CDR2 SMNVEV (reference sequence). Sequencing used PBMCs. This clonotype was sampled from a human donor in good health. The rearrangement joins TRBV27 to TRBJ2-7, with D possibly matching TRBD2 (7 bases). CDR3 DNA sequence: TGTGCCAGCAGTTTAAGGGGGGCGGGAGACTACGAGCAGTACTTC. It translates to CASSLRGAGDYEQYF.